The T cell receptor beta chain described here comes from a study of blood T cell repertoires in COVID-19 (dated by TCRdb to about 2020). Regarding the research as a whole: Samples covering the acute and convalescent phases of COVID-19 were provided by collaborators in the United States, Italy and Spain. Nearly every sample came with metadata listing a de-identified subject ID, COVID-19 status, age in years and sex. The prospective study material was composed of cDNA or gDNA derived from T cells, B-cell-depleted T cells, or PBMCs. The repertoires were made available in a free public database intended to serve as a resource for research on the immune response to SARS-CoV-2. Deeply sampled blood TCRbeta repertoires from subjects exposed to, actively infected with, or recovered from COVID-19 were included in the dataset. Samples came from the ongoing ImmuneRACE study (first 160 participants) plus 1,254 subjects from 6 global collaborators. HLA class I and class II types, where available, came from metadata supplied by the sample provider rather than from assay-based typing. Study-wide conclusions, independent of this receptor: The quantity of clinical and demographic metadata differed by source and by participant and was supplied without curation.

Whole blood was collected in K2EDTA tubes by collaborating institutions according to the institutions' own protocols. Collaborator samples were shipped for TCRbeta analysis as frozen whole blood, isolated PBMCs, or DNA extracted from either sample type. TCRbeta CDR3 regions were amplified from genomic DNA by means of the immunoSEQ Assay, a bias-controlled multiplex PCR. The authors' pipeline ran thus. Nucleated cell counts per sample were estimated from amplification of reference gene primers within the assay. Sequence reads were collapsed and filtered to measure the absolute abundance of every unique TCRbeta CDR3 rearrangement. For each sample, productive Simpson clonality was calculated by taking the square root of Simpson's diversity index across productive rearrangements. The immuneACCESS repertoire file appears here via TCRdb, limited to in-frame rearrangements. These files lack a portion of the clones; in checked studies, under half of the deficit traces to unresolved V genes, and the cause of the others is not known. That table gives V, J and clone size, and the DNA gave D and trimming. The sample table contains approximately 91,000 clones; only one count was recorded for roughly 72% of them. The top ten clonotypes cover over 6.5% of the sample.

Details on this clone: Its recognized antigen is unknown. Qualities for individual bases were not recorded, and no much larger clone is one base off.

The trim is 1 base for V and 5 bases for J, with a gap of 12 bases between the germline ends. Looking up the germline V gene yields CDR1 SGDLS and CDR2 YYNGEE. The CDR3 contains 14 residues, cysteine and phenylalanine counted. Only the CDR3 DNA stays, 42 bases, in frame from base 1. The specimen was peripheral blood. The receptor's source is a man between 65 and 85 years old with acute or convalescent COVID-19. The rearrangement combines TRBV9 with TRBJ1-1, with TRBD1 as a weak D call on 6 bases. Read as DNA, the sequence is TGTGCCAGCAGCGTAACCCAGGGGACAACTGAAGCTTTCTTT. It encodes CASSVTQGTTEAFF.